This TCR beta chain was observed in a study of T cells in Graves' hyperthyroidism and ophthalmopathy. TCR beta CDR3 regions were amplified from RNA. A set of HTBI primers served as the primers for a first-round RT-PCR of the TCR CDR3. TCRdb redid the calling of the multiplex PCR reads with MiXCR, one entry per CDR3 protein. The sample holds approximately 700,000 distinct CDR3 sequences, roughly 17% seen once. As for this clonotype: Possible read error: a much larger clone is one base away.

The CDR3 contains 12 residues. It was uncontrolled infection, other autoimmune disease, pregnancy or lactation that excluded patients. V and J are TRBV12-3 or TRBV12-4 and TRBJ2-3; TRBD1 is a possible D gene (6 bases). The DNA end lines up better with TRBJ1-5; the J call may be wrong. This TCR derives from a man aged 18 to 35 with Graves' hyperthyroidism. Sequenced material: blood. In nucleotides, the CDR3 is TGTGCCACTAACGGGGGCGCAGATACGCAGCATTTT. As protein: CATNGGADTQHF.